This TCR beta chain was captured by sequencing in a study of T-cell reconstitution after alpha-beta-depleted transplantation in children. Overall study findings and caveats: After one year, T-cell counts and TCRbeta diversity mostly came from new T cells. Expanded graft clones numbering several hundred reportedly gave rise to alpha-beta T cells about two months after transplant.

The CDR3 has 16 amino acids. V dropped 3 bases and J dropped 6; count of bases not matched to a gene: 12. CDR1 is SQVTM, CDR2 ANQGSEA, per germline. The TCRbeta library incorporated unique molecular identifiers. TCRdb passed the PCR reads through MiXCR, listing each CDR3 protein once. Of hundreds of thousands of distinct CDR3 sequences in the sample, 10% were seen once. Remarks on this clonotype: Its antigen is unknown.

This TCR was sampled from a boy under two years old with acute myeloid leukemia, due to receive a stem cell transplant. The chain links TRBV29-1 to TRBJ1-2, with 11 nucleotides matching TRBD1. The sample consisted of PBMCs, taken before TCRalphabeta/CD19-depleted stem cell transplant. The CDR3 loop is CSVDGDRGNSRHGYTF. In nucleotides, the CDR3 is TGCAGCGTTGACGGGGACAGGGGGAACTCCCGTCATGGCTACACCTTC. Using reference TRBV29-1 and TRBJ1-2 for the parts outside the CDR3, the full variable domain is SAVISQKPSRDICQRGTSLTIQCQVDSQVTMMFWYRQQPGQSLTLIATANQGSEATYESGFVIDKFPISRPNLTFSTLTVSNMSPEDSSIYLCSVDGDRGNSRHGYTFGSGTRLTVV.